The clone carrying this T cell receptor beta chain was seen ten or more times. Its antigen remains unknown. Time point of the sample: pre-sensitization, week 0. Treatment described: therapeutic diphenylcyclopropenone sensitization with weekly scalp DPC. Participating donors were patients with alopecia, aged 18 to 70 years, considered appropriate candidates for DPC. The data are from a study of human T cells and chemical hapten exposure. Study in general: Sensitization applied 2% DPC to roughly 2 cm by roughly 2 cm of upper inner arm skin. General observations from the study: Controls formed significantly fewer large CDR3 similarity clusters than expanded TCRs did.

MiXCR, run by TCRdb on the RACE reads, gives a single entry per CDR3 protein. The top ten clones hold around 2.7% of a sample with about 120,000 distinct CDR3 sequences, roughly 14% of them seen once. This specimen consisted of whole blood, obtained in connection with sensitization to the hapten diphenylcyclopropenone (DPC). The source of this sequence is a woman aged 18 to 35 with alopecia areata. Some clones in this sample may be carry-over from other donors' samples.

CDR3 bases: TGCGCCAGCAGCTTGTTTACAGGTGGAGAAGGGTATGGCTACACCTTC. It is translated as CASSLFTGGEGYGYTF. The chain employs TRBV5-1 and TRBJ1-2, with D possibly matching TRBD1 (5 bases). The germline V gene encodes CDR1 SGHRS and CDR2 YFSETQ. This CDR3 is 16 amino acids long. V was pared by 1 base and J by 5 bases, with 18 bases between.